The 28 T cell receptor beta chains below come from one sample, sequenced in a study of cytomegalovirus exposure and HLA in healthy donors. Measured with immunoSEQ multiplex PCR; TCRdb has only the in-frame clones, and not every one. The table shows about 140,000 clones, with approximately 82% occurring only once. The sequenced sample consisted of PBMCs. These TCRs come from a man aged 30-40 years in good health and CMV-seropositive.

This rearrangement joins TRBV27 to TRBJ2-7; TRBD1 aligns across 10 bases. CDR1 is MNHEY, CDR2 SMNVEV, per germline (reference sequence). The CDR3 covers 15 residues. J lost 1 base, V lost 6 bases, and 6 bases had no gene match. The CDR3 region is CASRPRTGGSYEQYF. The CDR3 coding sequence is TGTGCCAGCAGGCCCAGGACAGGGGGGTCCTACGAGCAGTACTTC.

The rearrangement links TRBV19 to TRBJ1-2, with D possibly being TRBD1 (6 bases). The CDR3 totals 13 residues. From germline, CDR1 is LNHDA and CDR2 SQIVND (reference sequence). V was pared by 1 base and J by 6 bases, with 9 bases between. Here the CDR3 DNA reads TGTGCCAGTAGTATAGTCGAGGGGGATGGCTACACCTTC. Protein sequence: CASSIVEGDGYTF.

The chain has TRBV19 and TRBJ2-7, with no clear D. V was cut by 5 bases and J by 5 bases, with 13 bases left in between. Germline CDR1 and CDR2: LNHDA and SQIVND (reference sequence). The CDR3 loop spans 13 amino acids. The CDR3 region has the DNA TGTGCCAGTAGTCCATCTAGTCTCCACGAGCAGTACTTC. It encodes CASSPSSLHEQYF. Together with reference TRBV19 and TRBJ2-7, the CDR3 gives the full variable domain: DGGITQSPKYLFRKEGQNVTLSCEQNLNHDAMYWYRQDPGQGLRLIYYSQIVNDFQKGDIAEGYSVSREKKESFPLTVTSAQKNPTAFYLCASSPSSLHEQYFGPGTRLTVT.

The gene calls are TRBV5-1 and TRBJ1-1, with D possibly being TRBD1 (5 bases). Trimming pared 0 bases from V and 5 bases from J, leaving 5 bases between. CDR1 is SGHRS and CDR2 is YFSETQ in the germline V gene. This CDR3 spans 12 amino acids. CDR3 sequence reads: CASSLGQTEAFF. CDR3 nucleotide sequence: TGCGCCAGCAGCTTGGGACAGACTGAAGCTTTCTTT.

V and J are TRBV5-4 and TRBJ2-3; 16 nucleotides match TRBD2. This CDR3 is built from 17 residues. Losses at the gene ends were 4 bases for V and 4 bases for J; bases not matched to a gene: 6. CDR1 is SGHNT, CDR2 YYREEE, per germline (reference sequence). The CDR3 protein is CASSPGTSGGAADTQYF. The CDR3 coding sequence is TGTGCCAGCAGCCCTGGGACTAGCGGGGGGGCGGCAGATACGCAGTATTTT.

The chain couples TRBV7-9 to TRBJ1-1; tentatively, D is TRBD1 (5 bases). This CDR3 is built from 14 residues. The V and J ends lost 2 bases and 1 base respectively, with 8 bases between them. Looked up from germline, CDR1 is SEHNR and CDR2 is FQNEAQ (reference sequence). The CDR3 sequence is CASSLRQSNTEAFF. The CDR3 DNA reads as TGTGCCAGCAGCTTAAGACAGTCGAACACTGAAGCTTTCTTT.

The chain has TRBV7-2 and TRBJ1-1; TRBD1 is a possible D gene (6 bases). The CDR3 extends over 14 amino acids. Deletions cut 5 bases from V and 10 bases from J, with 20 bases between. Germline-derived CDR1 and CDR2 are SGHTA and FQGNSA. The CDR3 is CASSPIGETGTAFF. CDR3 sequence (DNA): TGTGCCAGCAGCCCAATAGGGGAGACAGGAACAGCTTTCTTT.

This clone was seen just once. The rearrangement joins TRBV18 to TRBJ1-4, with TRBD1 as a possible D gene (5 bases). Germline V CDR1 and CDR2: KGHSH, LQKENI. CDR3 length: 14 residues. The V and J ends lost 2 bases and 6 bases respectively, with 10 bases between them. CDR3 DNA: TGTGCCAGCTCACCATTCAGGGATGATGAAAAACTGTTTTTT. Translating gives CASSPFRDDEKLFF.

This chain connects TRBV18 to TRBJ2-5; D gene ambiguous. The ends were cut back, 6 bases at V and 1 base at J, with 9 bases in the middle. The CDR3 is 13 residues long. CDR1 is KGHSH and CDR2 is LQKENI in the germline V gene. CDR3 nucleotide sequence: TGTGCCAGCTCCCCCTCCCTCCAAGAGACCCAGTACTTC. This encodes CASSPSLQETQYF.

CDR3 protein: CASKSGQGRGGQPQHF. The CDR3 bases are TGTGCCAGTAAATCGGGACAGGGTAGGGGTGGTCAGCCCCAGCATTTT. This chain links TRBV19 with TRBJ1-5; 9 bases are shared with TRBD1. Per the germline V gene, CDR1 is LNHDA and CDR2 is SQIVND (reference sequence). After removal of 7 bases from V and 6 bases from J, the junction contained 13 bases not matched to a gene. This CDR3 region has 16 residues.

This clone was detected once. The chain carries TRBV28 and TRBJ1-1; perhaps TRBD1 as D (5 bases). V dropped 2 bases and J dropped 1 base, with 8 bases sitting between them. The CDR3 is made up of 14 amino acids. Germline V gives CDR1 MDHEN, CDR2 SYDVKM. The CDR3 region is CASSLPGENTEAFF. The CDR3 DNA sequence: TGTGCCAGCAGTTTACCGGGGGAGAACACTGAAGCTTTCTTT. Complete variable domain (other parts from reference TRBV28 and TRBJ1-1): DVKVTQSSRYLVKRTGEKVFLECVQDMDHENMFWYRQDPGLGLRLIYFSYDVKMKEKGDIPEGYSVSREKKERFSLILESASTNQTSMYLCASSLPGENTEAFFGQGTRLTVV.

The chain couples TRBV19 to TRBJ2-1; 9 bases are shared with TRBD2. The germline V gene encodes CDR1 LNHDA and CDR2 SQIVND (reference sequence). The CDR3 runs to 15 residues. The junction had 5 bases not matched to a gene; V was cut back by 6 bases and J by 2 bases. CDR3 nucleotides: TGTGCCAGTAGGCCCGGGACTAGCCCCTACAATGAGCAGTTCTTC. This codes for CASRPGTSPYNEQFF. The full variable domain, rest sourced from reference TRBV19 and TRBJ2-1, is DGGITQSPKYLFRKEGQNVTLSCEQNLNHDAMYWYRQDPGQGLRLIYYSQIVNDFQKGDIAEGYSVSREKKESFPLTVTSAQKNPTAFYLCASRPGTSPYNEQFFGPGTRLTVL.

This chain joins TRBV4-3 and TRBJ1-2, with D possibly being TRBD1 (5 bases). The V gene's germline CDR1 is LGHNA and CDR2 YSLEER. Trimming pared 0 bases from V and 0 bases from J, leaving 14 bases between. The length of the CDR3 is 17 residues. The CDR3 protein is CASSQDDVTASNYGYTF. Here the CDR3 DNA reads TGCGCCAGCAGCCAAGATGACGTGACAGCTTCTAACTATGGCTACACCTTC.

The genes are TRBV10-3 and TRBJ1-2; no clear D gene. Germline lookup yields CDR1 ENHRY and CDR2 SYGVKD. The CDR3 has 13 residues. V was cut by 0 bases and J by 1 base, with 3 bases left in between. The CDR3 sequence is CAISESYNYGYTF. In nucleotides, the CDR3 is TGTGCCATCAGTGAGTCGTATAACTATGGCTACACCTTC.

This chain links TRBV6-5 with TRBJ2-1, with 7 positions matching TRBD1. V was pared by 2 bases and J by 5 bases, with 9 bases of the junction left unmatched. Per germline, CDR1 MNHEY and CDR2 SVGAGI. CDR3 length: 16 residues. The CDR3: CASSYQQGFFNNEQFF. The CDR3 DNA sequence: TGTGCCAGCAGTTACCAACAGGGGTTCTTTAACAATGAGCAGTTCTTC.

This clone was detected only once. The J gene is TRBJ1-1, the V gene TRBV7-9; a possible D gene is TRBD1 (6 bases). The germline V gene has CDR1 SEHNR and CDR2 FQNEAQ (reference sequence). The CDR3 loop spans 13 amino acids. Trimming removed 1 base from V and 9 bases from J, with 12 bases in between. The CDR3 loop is CASSLDRVGQAFF. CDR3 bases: TGTGCCAGCAGCTTAGACAGGGTAGGGCAAGCTTTCTTT.

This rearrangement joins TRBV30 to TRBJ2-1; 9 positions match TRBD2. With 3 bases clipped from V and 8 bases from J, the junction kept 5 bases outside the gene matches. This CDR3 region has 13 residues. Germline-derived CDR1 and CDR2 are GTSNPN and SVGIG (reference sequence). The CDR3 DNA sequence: TGTGCCTGGAGCGGCGGGAGGGGGGATGAGCAGTTCTTC. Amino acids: CAWSGGRGDEQFF.

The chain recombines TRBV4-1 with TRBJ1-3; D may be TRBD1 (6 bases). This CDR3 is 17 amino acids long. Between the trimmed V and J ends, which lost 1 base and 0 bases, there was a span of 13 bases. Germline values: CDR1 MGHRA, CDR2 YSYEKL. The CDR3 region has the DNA TGCGCCAGCAGCCAAGTGACTACAGGGCACTCTGGAAACACCATATATTTT. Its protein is CASSQVTTGHSGNTIYF.

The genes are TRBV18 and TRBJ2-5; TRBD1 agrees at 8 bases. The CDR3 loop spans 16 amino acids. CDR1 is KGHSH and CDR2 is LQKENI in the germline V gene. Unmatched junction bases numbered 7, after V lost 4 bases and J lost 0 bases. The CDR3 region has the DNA TGTGCCAGCTCACTTGGGACAGGACTGAACCAAGAGACCCAGTACTTC. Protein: CASSLGTGLNQETQYF.

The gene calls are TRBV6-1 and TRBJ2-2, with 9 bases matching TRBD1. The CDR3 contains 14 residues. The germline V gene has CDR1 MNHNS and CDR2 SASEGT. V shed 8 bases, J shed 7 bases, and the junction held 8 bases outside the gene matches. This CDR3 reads CASRRDRAYGELFF. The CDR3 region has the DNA TGTGCCAGCCGCCGGGACAGGGCTTACGGGGAGCTGTTTTTT.

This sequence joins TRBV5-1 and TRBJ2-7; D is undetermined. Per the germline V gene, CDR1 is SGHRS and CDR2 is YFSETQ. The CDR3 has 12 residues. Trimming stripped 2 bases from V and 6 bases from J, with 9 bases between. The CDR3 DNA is TGCGCCAGCAGCTTTGGAGAAACCGAGCAGTACTTC. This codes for CASSFGETEQYF.

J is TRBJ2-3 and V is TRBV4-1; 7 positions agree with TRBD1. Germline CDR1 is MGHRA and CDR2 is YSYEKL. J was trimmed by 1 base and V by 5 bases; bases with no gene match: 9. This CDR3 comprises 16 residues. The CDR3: CASSERQGEGTDTQYF. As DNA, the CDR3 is TGCGCCAGCAGCGAAAGACAGGGAGAGGGCACAGATACGCAGTATTTT.

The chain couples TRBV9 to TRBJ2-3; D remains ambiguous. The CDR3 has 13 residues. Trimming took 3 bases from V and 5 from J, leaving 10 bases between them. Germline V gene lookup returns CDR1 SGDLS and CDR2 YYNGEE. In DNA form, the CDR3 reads TGTGCCAGCAGCGCGACGCTAGGAGATACGCAGTATTTT. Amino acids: CASSATLGDTQYF.

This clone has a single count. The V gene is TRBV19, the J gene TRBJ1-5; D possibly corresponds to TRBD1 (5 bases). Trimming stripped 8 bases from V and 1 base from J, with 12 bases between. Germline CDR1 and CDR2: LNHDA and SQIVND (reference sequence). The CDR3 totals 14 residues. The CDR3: CASGLGVSNQPQHF. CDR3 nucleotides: TGTGCCAGTGGGCTAGGGGTGAGCAATCAGCCCCAGCATTTT. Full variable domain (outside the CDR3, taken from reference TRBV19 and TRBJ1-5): DGGITQSPKYLFRKEGQNVTLSCEQNLNHDAMYWYRQDPGQGLRLIYYSQIVNDFQKGDIAEGYSVSREKKESFPLTVTSAQKNPTAFYLCASGLGVSNQPQHFGDGTRLSIL.

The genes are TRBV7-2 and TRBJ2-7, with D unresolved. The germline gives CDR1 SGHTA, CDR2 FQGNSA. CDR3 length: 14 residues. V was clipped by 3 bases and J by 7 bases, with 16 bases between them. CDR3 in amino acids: CASSFDSITREQYF. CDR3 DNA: TGTGCCAGCAGCTTTGACTCCATAACGAGGGAGCAGTACTTC.

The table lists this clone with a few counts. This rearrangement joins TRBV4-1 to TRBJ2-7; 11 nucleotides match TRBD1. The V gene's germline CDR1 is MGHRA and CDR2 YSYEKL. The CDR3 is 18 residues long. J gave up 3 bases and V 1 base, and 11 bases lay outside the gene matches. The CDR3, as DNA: TGCGCCAGCAGCCAAGCGGGGGGACAGGGGGTAGGGGGCTACGAGCAGTACTTC. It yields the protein CASSQAGGQGVGGYEQYF.

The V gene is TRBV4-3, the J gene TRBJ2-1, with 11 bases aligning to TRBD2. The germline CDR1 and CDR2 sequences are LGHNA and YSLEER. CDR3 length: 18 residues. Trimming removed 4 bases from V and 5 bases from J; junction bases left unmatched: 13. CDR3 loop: CASSPYLTGLAADNEQFF. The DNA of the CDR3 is TGCGCCAGCAGCCCGTACTTAACGGGACTAGCGGCCGACAATGAGCAGTTCTTC.

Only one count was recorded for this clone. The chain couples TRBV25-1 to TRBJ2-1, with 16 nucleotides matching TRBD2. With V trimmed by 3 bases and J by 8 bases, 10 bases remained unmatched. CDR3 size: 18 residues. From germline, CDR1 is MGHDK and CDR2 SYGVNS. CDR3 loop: CASSDTGTSGGVLDEQFF. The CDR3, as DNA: TGTGCCAGCAGTGACACGGGGACTAGCGGGGGGGTTTTGGATGAGCAGTTCTTC.